What follows are 11 T cell receptor beta chains derived from one specimen sequenced in a study of T-cell reconstitution after alpha-beta-depleted transplantation in children. This sample's TCRbeta library carried unique molecular identifier barcodes. From the PCR reads, TCRdb called clonotypes with MiXCR, one entry per CDR3 protein. Seen here are hundreds of thousands of distinct CDR3 sequences, roughly 15% observed once, and the top ten hold about 1.1%. The sequences come from PBMCs from the stem cell graft donor, collected from the stem cell graft. Receptor source: a human donor who donated a stem cell graft to a child with acute myeloid leukemia.

The rearrangement uses TRBV9 and TRBJ2-6, with D unresolved. CDR1 and CDR2 (germline): SGDLS, YYNGEE. Trimming stripped 0 bases from V and 0 bases from J, with 16 bases between. This CDR3 region has 19 residues. The CDR3 region is CASSVASDPTDSGANVLTF. The CDR3 DNA reads TGTGCCAGCAGCGTAGCGAGTGACCCGACCGACTCTGGGGCCAACGTCCTGACTTTC.

J is TRBJ2-2 and V is TRBV6-1, with D perhaps matching TRBD1 (6 bases). Germline assignment: CDR1 MNHNS and CDR2 SASEGT. V gave up 4 bases and J gave up 3 bases, with 12 bases separating them. The CDR3 covers 15 residues. The CDR3 spells CASSVPGHDTGELFF. The CDR3 coding sequence is TGTGCCAGCAGTGTTCCGGGACATGACACCGGGGAGCTGTTTTTT.

V is TRBV21-1 and J is TRBJ1-3; the DNA was not compared with TRBD1, the D call given in the table. TRBV21-1 corresponds to a pseudogene. The CDR3 sequence is 16 residues long. The CDR3 sequence: CASSKEGQGALDTIYF. Written as DNA, the CDR3 is TGTGCCAGCAGCAAAGAAGGACAGGGTGCGTTAGACACCATATATTTT.

This clonotype occurred many times. The chain uses TRBV20-1 and TRBJ2-7; maybe TRBD1 (5 bases). Trimming took off 1 base at V and 3 bases at J, with 7 bases between the two ends. CDR1 is DFQATT, CDR2 SNEGSKA, per germline (reference sequence). CDR3 size: 12 residues. As DNA, the CDR3 is TGCAGTGCTAGAGGCAGGGACTACGAGCAGTACTTC. Translated: CSARGRDYEQYF.

V is TRBV6-1 and J is TRBJ2-7; no firm D call. The germline gives CDR1 MNHNS, CDR2 SASEGT. This CDR3 has 12 amino acids. The V gene lost 7 bases and the J gene lost 6 bases, with 13 bases spanning the gap. CDR3 in DNA: TGTGCCAGCATCGGCATAGTCGGCGAGCAGTACTTC. Its protein is CASIGIVGEQYF.

This clonotype has a count of ten or more. V is TRBV7-2 and J is TRBJ2-5; 9 bases are a match to TRBD2. The trim removed 1 base at V and 0 bases at J, leaving 6 bases unmatched. CDR1 and CDR2 from the germline V gene are SGHTA and FQGNSA. This CDR3 has 17 amino acids. For the CDR3, the DNA is TGTGCCAGCAGCTTAGGGGAGCGGGGGGTGTACCAAGAGACCCAGTACTTC. This encodes CASSLGERGVYQETQYF.

The gene calls are TRBV5-1 and TRBJ1-1; D not certain. Between the trimmed V and J ends, which lost 1 base and 6 bases, there was a span of 16 bases. Germline V gene data show CDR1 as SGHRS and CDR2 as YFSETQ. The CDR3 is 15 residues long. The CDR3 loop reads CASSLQAASGSEAFF. The DNA for the CDR3 is TGCGCCAGCAGCTTGCAGGCGGCCAGCGGGTCTGAAGCTTTCTTT.

The V call is TRBV7-2, the J call TRBJ1-5; D may be TRBD1 (6 bases). The CDR3 contains 15 residues. V was clipped by 4 bases and J by 8 bases, with 18 bases between them. CDR1 is SGHTA and CDR2 is FQGNSA in the germline V gene. This CDR3 reads CASSSRSGGREPQHF. In DNA, the CDR3 is TGTGCCAGCAGCTCCCGTTCGGGGGGCAGGGAGCCCCAGCATTTT.

DNA for the CDR3: TGTGCAACCGTCTCCGGGACTAGCGGGGGGGCCTTCACCGGGGAGCTGTTTTTT. Amino acid sequence: CATVSGTSGGAFTGELFF. The V gene is TRBV12-3 or TRBV12-4, the J gene TRBJ2-2, with 16 bases that match TRBD2. The CDR3 is made up of 18 amino acids.

The J gene is TRBJ2-2, the V gene TRBV5-6; D may correspond to TRBD1 or TRBD2 (5 bases each). V was shortened by 4 bases and J by 4 bases, with 8 bases between the two germline ends. CDR1 SGHDT and CDR2 YYEEEE come from the germline V gene. The CDR3 length is 13 residues. For the CDR3, the DNA is TGTGCCAGCAGCGAAGGGACCACCGGGGAGCTGTTTTTT. Its translation is CASSEGTTGELFF.

This clonotype was seen only a few times. The chain joins TRBV6-1 to TRBJ1-1, with D possibly matching TRBD1 (6 bases). Germline values: CDR1 MNHNS, CDR2 SASEGT. The V end was cut by 4 bases, the J end by 2 bases, with 8 bases between. The CDR3 loop spans 13 amino acids. The CDR3 sequence is CASSGTANTEAFF. CDR3 coding DNA: TGTGCCAGCAGTGGGACAGCCAACACTGAAGCTTTCTTT.